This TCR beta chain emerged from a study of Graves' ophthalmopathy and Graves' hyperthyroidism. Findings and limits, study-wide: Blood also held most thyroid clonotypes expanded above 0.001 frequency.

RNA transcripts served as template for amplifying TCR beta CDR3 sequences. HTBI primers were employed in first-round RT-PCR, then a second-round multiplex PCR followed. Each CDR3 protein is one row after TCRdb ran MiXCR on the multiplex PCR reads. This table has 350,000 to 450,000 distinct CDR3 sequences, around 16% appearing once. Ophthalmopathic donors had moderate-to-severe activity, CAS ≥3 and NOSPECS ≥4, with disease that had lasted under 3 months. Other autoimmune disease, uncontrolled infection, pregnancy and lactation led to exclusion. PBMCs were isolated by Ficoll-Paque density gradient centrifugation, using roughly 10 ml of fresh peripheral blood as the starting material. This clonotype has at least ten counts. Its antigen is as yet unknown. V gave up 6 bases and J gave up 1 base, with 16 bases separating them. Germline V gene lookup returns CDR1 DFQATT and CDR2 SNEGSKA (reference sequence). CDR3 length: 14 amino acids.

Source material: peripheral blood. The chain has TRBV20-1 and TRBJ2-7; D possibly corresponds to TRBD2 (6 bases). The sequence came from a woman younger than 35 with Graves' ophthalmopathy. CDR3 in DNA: TGCAGTGCCCCATACCAGAGCGGGTCCTACGAGCAGTACTTC. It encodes CSAPYQSGSYEQYF.